This TCR beta chain was profiled in a study of siplizumab effects on memory and regulatory T cells. From germline, CDR1 is MGHRA and CDR2 YSYEKL. The length of the CDR3 is 16 residues. V was clipped by 1 base and J by 2 bases; unmatched bases: 6. Concerning this clone: Its antigen is not known.

Libraries were prepared by immunoSEQ multiplex PCR; TCRdb keeps only in-frame clonotypes and omits some of them. This table holds more than 90,000 clones, about 93% found once. Overall study findings and caveats: The Treg-derived share of mappable alloreactive CD4+ clones averaged approximately 71% with siplizumab and 26.9% in controls. Most proliferating CD4+ or CD8+ clones, roughly 80-96%, had no naive or memory assignment. The authors did not confirm suppressive function in proliferating Tregs from siplizumab cultures. Naive T cells looked more diverse than memory cells and looked like major alloresponse contributors.

This TCR came from a human donor in good health. The chain is built from TRBV4-1 and TRBJ2-5, with TRBD1 matching over 8 bases. The specimen sequenced was non-Treg CD4+ T cells sorted from blood. CDR3 region: CASSQAPYRGQETQYF. The CDR3 DNA sequence: TGCGCCAGCAGCCAAGCACCGTACAGGGGGCAAGAGACCCAGTACTTC.